The clone carrying this T cell receptor (beta chain) showed up many times. Antigen specificity is unknown. CDR3 length: 13 residues. V shed 7 bases and J shed 0 bases, with 7 bases lying between them. CDR1 MNHNS and CDR2 SASEGT come from the germline V gene. This specimen belongs to a study of T cell repertoires in cytomegalovirus infection. The wider study: Public signatures in TCR beta pointed to CMV infection and matching HLA type. General observations from the study: In two of eight donors, the top clonotype was HLA-C-restricted CMV-specific. Based on cumulative public TCR beta family frequency, carriers of CMV plus the relevant HLA were identified.

TCRdb itself ran the reads through MiXCR, one entry per CDR3 protein. Here the sample spans around 550,000 distinct CDR3 sequences, around a quarter being singletons. This TCR came from a human donor in good health (CMV status not recorded). Some clones in this sample may be carry-over from other donors' samples. The chain is built from TRBV6-1 and TRBJ2-4, with D tentatively TRBD2 (5 bases). The sample consisted of PBMCs. Written as DNA, the CDR3 is TGTGCCAGCATCGGGGTAGCCAAAAACATTCAGTACTTC. Translated, it gives CASIGVAKNIQYF.